One and the same sample provided the 5 T cell receptor beta chains below, sequenced in a study of blood T cell repertoires in COVID-19. The table came from immunoSEQ multiplex PCR; TCRdb's copy has only in-frame clones and leaves some out. The sample yields approximately 75,000 clones, 86% seen once. The sequenced sample was peripheral blood. The receptors here all came from an elderly man with COVID-19, enrolled during active disease.

The J gene is TRBJ1-6, the V gene TRBV5-1; 7 nucleotides match TRBD1. J was trimmed by 9 bases and V by 4 bases; bases with no gene match: 7. Germline assignment: CDR1 SGHRS and CDR2 YFSETQ. This CDR3 is 14 amino acids long. The chain's CDR3 is CASSEQGSGSPLHF. The DNA of the CDR3 is TGCGCCAGCAGCGAACAGGGGTCCGGTTCACCCCTCCACTTT.

The chain employs TRBV28 and TRBJ2-5, with 7 nucleotides matching TRBD2. The CDR3 consists of 15 residues. J was trimmed by 2 bases and V by 0 bases; bases with no gene match: 3. Germline V lookup: CDR1 MDHEN, CDR2 SYDVKM. The CDR3, as DNA: TGTGCCAGCAGTTTATGGCGGGGGACTCAAGAGACCCAGTACTTC. It yields the protein CASSLWRGTQETQYF.

J is TRBJ2-2 and V is TRBV2; 8 nucleotides agree with TRBD1. The CDR3 is 15 residues long. The V segment lost 6 bases and the J segment 3 bases; nucleotides outside the gene matches: 6. Germline CDR1 SNHLY, CDR2 FYNNEI. The CDR3 nucleotides are TGTGCCAGCAGCAGGACAGGGTTGGACACCGGGGAGCTGTTTTTT. This codes for CASSRTGLDTGELFF. Full variable domain (outside the CDR3, taken from reference TRBV2 and TRBJ2-2): EPEVTQTPSHQVTQMGQEVILRCVPISNHLYFYWYRQILGQKVEFLVSFYNNEISEKSEIFDDQFSVERPDGSNFTLKIRSTKLEDSAMYFCASSRTGLDTGELFFGEGSRLTVL.

The chain uses TRBV10-3 and TRBJ1-5; 11 bases are a match to TRBD1. Unmatched junction bases numbered 1, after V lost 4 bases and J lost 2 bases. The germline gives CDR1 ENHRY, CDR2 SYGVKD. CDR3 length: 15 residues. Here the CDR3 reads CAISVGQGGNQPQHF. The CDR3 DNA follows: TGTGCCATCAGTGTGGGACAGGGGGGCAATCAGCCCCAGCATTTT.

In nucleotides, the CDR3 is TGTGCCAGCAGCCTGGACAGGGGAAGCTATGGCTACACCTTC. Its protein is CASSLDRGSYGYTF. The chain carries TRBV2 and TRBJ1-2; 9 nucleotides agree with TRBD1. Germline V lookup: CDR1 SNHLY, CDR2 FYNNEI. Germline trimming cut 6 bases from V and 4 bases from J; bases unmatched to any gene: 6. The CDR3 has 14 amino acids.